This entry lists 20 T cell receptor beta chains sequenced from one sample in a study of cytomegalovirus exposure and HLA in healthy donors. The primer mix had 60 Vbeta and 13 Jbeta primers. Profiling relied on immunoSEQ multiplex PCR, and the TCRdb table lists in-frame clones only, not all of them. This sample has 75,000 to 90,000 clones; 55% to 65% occur once, and the top ten carry about 15%. Sequenced: PBMCs. The receptors were sampled from a woman in her thirties or forties in good health and CMV-seropositive.

The rearrangement links TRBV19 to TRBJ2-7; 11 nucleotides agree with TRBD1. V gave up 3 bases and J gave up 6 bases; unmatched junction bases: 10. Germline lookup yields CDR1 LNHDA and CDR2 SQIVND (reference sequence). The CDR3 covers 16 residues. CDR3 amino acids: CASSISRTGGSGEQYF. DNA of the CDR3: TGTGCCAGTAGTATTTCCCGGACAGGGGGCAGTGGCGAGCAGTACTTC.

The chain uses TRBV4-1 and TRBJ2-1; 7 positions agree with TRBD2. The CDR3 consists of 13 residues. The V and J ends lost 1 base and 8 bases, in that order; junction bases with no gene match: 2. The germline V gene has CDR1 MGHRA and CDR2 YSYEKL. CDR3 nucleotides: TGCGCCAGCAGCCAAGGGGCGGGAGATGAGCAGTTCTTC. This translates into CASSQGAGDEQFF.

The chain links TRBV28 to TRBJ2-7; D remains ambiguous. The CDR3 consists of 13 residues. Germline-derived CDR1 and CDR2 are MDHEN and SYDVKM. The V and J ends lost 3 bases and 1 base respectively, with 7 bases between them. CDR3 DNA sequence: TGTGCCAGCAGTTTCCCAGGTTCCTACGAGCAGTACTTC. This codes for CASSFPGSYEQYF.

This rearrangement joins TRBV7-6 to TRBJ2-7; TRBD1 aligns across 8 bases. The CDR3 runs to 15 residues. Trimming took 6 bases from V and 5 from J; bases not matched to a gene: 12. The germline gives CDR1 SGHVS, CDR2 FNYEAQ. In nucleotides, the CDR3 is TGTGCCAGCAGTCAGTGGGGACAGGCGGACCACGAGCAGTACTTC. This encodes CASSQWGQADHEQYF.

This chain uses TRBV6-1 with TRBJ2-1; possibly TRBD2 for D (5 bases). The CDR3 is 15 residues long. CDR1 is MNHNS, CDR2 SASEGT, per germline. Trimming pared 7 bases from V and 4 bases from J, leaving 17 bases between. The CDR3 spells CASTLRAGLYNEQFF. The CDR3, as DNA: TGTGCCAGCACCCTCCGTGCGGGCCTTTACAATGAGCAGTTCTTC.

The rearrangement links TRBV28 to TRBJ1-1; TRBD1 might be the D (5 bases). This CDR3 is 14 amino acids long. The V end was cut by 6 bases, the J end by 2 bases, with 13 bases between. Germline assignment: CDR1 MDHEN and CDR2 SYDVKM. The CDR3 spells CASRAGGSNTEAFF. The CDR3 nucleotides are TGTGCCAGCAGGGCCGGGGGTAGTAACACTGAAGCTTTCTTT.

V gene TRBV7-8 combines with J gene TRBJ1-5, with a possible D match to TRBD1 (6 bases). Trimming stripped 5 bases from V and 4 bases from J, with 12 bases between. The germline CDR1 and CDR2 sequences are SGHVS and FQNEAQ. This CDR3 is 14 amino acids long. CDR3 sequence: CASSPGRGNQPQHF. CDR3 bases: TGTGCCAGCAGCCCAGGTAGGGGGAATCAGCCCCAGCATTTT.

The rearrangement joins TRBV7-2 to TRBJ2-3; D is uncertain. Trimming removed 3 bases at V and 0 bases at J, with 7 bases between. The germline V gene has CDR1 SGHTA and CDR2 FQGNSA. This CDR3 has 14 amino acids. As DNA, the CDR3 is TGTGCCAGCAGCTTTTTTCGGAGCACAGATACGCAGTATTTT. Encoded protein: CASSFFRSTDTQYF.

This clone has just a few counts. V and J are TRBV28 and TRBJ1-1; the match to TRBD1 covers 8 bases. Germline V gene sequence: CDR1 MDHEN, CDR2 SYDVKM. The V gene end was trimmed by 5 bases and the J gene end by 1 base; junction bases not matched to a gene: 6. This CDR3 has 15 amino acids. CDR3 sequence reads: CASSPRTGTNTEAFF. CDR3 DNA: TGTGCCAGCAGTCCTAGGACAGGGACGAACACTGAAGCTTTCTTT. Combining the CDR3 with reference TRBV28 and TRBJ1-1 gives the whole variable domain DVKVTQSSRYLVKRTGEKVFLECVQDMDHENMFWYRQDPGLGLRLIYFSYDVKMKEKGDIPEGYSVSREKKERFSLILESASTNQTSMYLCASSPRTGTNTEAFFGQGTRLTVV.

The rearrangement links TRBV10-2 to TRBJ1-2, with D possibly TRBD1 on 6 matching bases. The CDR3 spans 14 residues. Trimming cost V 5 bases and J 0 bases, with 10 bases left between them. From germline, CDR1 is WSHSY and CDR2 SAAADI. CDR3 nucleotide sequence: TGCGCCAGCAGTCTGGCAGGGGCTAACTATGGCTACACCTTC. This encodes CASSLAGANYGYTF.

The chain joins TRBV27 to TRBJ1-2; no clear D. Germline CDR1 is MNHEY and CDR2 is SMNVEV (reference sequence). Trimming left V 0 bases short and J 7 bases short, with 9 bases between. The length of the CDR3 is 13 residues. DNA of the CDR3: TGTGCCAGCAGTTTATCGATGGTCGGTGGCTACACCTTC. It codes for CASSLSMVGGYTF.

This clone was observed a few times. The chain recombines TRBV4-2 with TRBJ2-2, with D perhaps TRBD2 (6 bases). Trimming took off 7 bases at V and 1 base at J, with 13 bases between the two ends. In germline, CDR1 is LGHNA, CDR2 YNFKEQ. The CDR3 runs 15 residues. CDR3 amino acids: CASTRGGGNTGELFF. The CDR3, as DNA: TGTGCCAGCACCCGTGGGGGAGGGAACACCGGGGAGCTGTTTTTT.

This clone was recorded once. The gene calls are TRBV25-1 and TRBJ2-5; D gene ambiguous. Germline CDR1 MGHDK, CDR2 SYGVNS. The germline V and J ends were trimmed by 4 bases and 0 bases, with 12 bases remaining between them. There are 15 residues in the CDR3. CDR3 sequence: CASSAPRNHQETQYF. The CDR3 region has the DNA TGTGCCAGCAGTGCCCCCAGGAACCACCAAGAGACCCAGTACTTC.

The genes are TRBV28 and TRBJ1-1, with D unresolved. CDR3 length: 13 amino acids. The germline V gene has CDR1 MDHEN and CDR2 SYDVKM. Trimming left V 5 bases short and J 0 bases short, with 7 bases between. The CDR3 protein is CASSITVNTEAFF. In DNA, the CDR3 is TGTGCCAGCAGTATTACAGTGAACACTGAAGCTTTCTTT.

There are a few counts of this clone. The rearrangement uses TRBV4-3 and TRBJ2-1, with 8 bases matching TRBD2. V dropped 4 bases and J dropped 7; count of bases not matched to a gene: 12. The CDR3 is 16 residues long. Per germline, CDR1 LGHNA and CDR2 YSLEER. The CDR3 region is CASSRSTSAGLNEQFF. The CDR3 DNA sequence: TGCGCCAGCAGCCGTTCGACTAGCGCGGGATTAAATGAGCAGTTCTTC.

With respect to this clone: The germline gene is not matched at one end of the junction; a read error may be the cause. CDR3 nucleotides: TGTGCCTGGAAAACCCGGACTCGGGAGGACTATGGCTATACCTTC. This codes for CAWKTRTREDYGYTF. The rearrangement joins TRBV30 to TRBJ1-2; D gene unclear. The CDR3 length is 15 residues. Looked up from germline, CDR1 is GTSNPN and CDR2 is SVGIG (reference sequence). The whole variable domain, remainder taken from reference TRBV30 and TRBJ1-2, is SQTIHQWPATLVQPVGSPLSLECTVEGTSNPNLYWYRQAAGRGLQLLFYSVGIGQISSEVPQNLSASRPQDRQFILSSKKLLLSDSGFYLCAWKTRTREDYGYTFGSGTRLTVV.

The chain carries TRBV12-1 and TRBJ2-2; no DNA check was done on the table's D call, TRBD1. TRBV12-1 is a pseudogene segment. The CDR3 contains 16 residues. The CDR3 DNA is TGTGCCAGCAGCCCTGACAGGGACGAGTGGACCGGGGAGCTGTTTTTT. This codes for CASSPDRDEWTGELFF.

There are a few counts of this clone. V and J are TRBV27 and TRBJ2-2; 8 bases map to TRBD2. The CDR3 has 14 amino acids. V lost 5 bases, J lost 3 bases, and 2 bases stayed unmatched. CDR1 is MNHEY, CDR2 SMNVEV, per germline (reference sequence). The CDR3 nucleotides read TGTGCCAGCAGTGCGGGACTAGACACCGGGGAGCTGTTTTTT. As protein: CASSAGLDTGELFF.

This sequence joins TRBV5-1 and TRBJ1-2, with D perhaps matching TRBD1 (6 bases). The germline CDR1 and CDR2 sequences are SGHRS and YFSETQ. The germline V and J ends were trimmed by 0 bases and 0 bases, with 12 bases remaining between them. This CDR3 region has 16 residues. The CDR3 coding sequence is TGCGCCAGCAGCTTGGTTTTGGACAGCTCTAACTATGGCTACACCTTC. Its translation: CASSLVLDSSNYGYTF.

This rearrangement joins TRBV9 to TRBJ2-3; 11 bases are shared with TRBD2. J gave up 5 bases and V 3 bases, and 14 bases lay outside the gene matches. This CDR3 is 18 amino acids long. Germline CDR1 SGDLS, CDR2 YYNGEE. The CDR3 nucleotides read TGTGCCAGCAGCGGACGAGGACGTAGCGGGAGGGGAGGAGATACGCAGTATTTT. Protein sequence: CASSGRGRSGRGGDTQYF.